This paragraph covers one T cell receptor (beta chain) sequence. As yet, its antigen is unknown. The sample belongs to a study of OX40 agonist ivuxolimab in advanced cancers. Whole-study context: Given to patients was ivuxolimab, an agonistic anti-OX40 (CD134) antibody. Cohort: more than 75% men, mean age approximately 60, aged about 20 to 80.

Autoimmune disease history or systemic immunosuppression meant exclusion. The germline CDR1 and CDR2 sequences are SQVTM and ANQGSEA. V lost 2 bases to trimming and J lost 5 bases; unmatched junction nucleotides: 13. The CDR3 consists of 17 residues. Repertoires were generated with immunoSEQ multiplex PCR, while TCRdb's copy carries only in-frame clones and drops some. In the table there are about 79,000 clones, 85% to 95% of which are singletons. Study-wide results and limits: Expanded clones belonging to CD8+ T cells outnumbered, on average, those of CD4+.

This chain joins TRBV29-1 and TRBJ2-5; 11 bases line up with TRBD2. The clonotype originates from an adult with an advanced solid tumor such as melanoma, head and neck, liver or kidney cancer. Sequencing was performed on CD4+ or CD8+ T cells sorted from blood, taken in a trial of the OX40 agonist ivuxolimab. CDR3 loop: CSVEPPGLAATGETQYF. The CDR3 coding sequence is TGCAGCGTTGAACCACCGGGACTAGCGGCGACCGGGGAGACCCAGTACTTC. The entire variable domain, with the rest obtained from reference TRBV29-1 and TRBJ2-5, is as follows: SAVISQKPSRDICQRGTSLTIQCQVDSQVTMMFWYRQQPGQSLTLIATANQGSEATYESGFVIDKFPISRPNLTFSTLTVSNMSPEDSSIYLCSVEPPGLAATGETQYFGPGTRLLVL.